The 10 T cell receptor beta chains presented below share a single source sample, sequenced in a study of blood T cell repertoires in COVID-19. The table came from immunoSEQ multiplex PCR; TCRdb's copy has only in-frame clones and leaves some out. Of around 64,000 clones listed, 91% were seen once; the top ten hold around 9.4%. The sample was peripheral blood. The receptors shown here come from a human donor in a cohort sampled during active COVID-19.

This chain uses TRBV7-9 with TRBJ2-7; unclear D gene. CDR1 and CDR2 from the germline V gene are SEHNR and FQNEAQ (reference sequence). Trimming left V 4 bases short and J 7 bases short, with 11 bases between. The CDR3 consists of 12 residues. CDR3 nucleotide sequence: TGTGCCAGCAGCTACAACCACTATGAGCAGTACTTC. Translation gives CASSYNHYEQYF.

This chain connects TRBV18 to TRBJ1-1; 7 nucleotides match TRBD1. V lost 2 bases to trimming and J lost 8 bases; unmatched junction nucleotides: 2. The CDR3 totals 12 residues. Germline loops: CDR1 KGHSH, CDR2 LQKENI. CDR3 protein: CASSPGTEEAFF. CDR3 bases: TGTGCCAGCTCACCAGGGACAGAAGAAGCTTTCTTT.

The chain links TRBV5-4 to TRBJ2-3; TRBD2 aligns across 13 bases. The CDR3 spans 16 residues. V shed 6 bases and J 2 bases; nucleotides not matched to a gene: 6. CDR1 and CDR2 from the germline V gene are SGHNT and YYREEE (reference sequence). The CDR3 sequence is CASTLAGGTSTDTQYF. In nucleotides, the CDR3 is TGTGCCAGCACACTAGCGGGGGGGACCTCCACAGATACGCAGTATTTT.

The V and J genes are TRBV5-1 and TRBJ2-7; D might be TRBD2 (6 bases). There are 14 residues in the CDR3. The germline CDR1 and CDR2 sequences are SGHRS and YFSETQ. V lost 5 bases, J lost 2 bases, and 14 bases lay in between. The CDR3 DNA sequence: TGCGCCAGCAGGTGGGGGGTGGGGCCCTACGAGCAGTACTTC. It translates to CASRWGVGPYEQYF.

This chain uses TRBV5-1 with TRBJ1-4; 7 bases are a match to TRBD1. This CDR3 has 14 residues. Trimming took 4 bases from V and 7 from J; bases not matched to a gene: 7. The germline CDR1 and CDR2 sequences are SGHRS and YFSETQ. CDR3: CASSQTGNGEKLFF. In DNA, the CDR3 is TGCGCCAGCAGCCAGACAGGGAATGGTGAAAAACTGTTTTTT.

The rearrangement uses TRBV6-6 and TRBJ1-5, with 10 nucleotides matching TRBD1. Germline CDR1 MNHNY, CDR2 SVGAGI (reference sequence). With V trimmed by 6 bases and J by 4 bases, 6 bases remained unmatched. The CDR3 spans 15 residues. DNA of the CDR3: TGTGCCAGCAGCCCCCAGGGACAGGGGAATCAGCCCCAGCATTTT. This encodes CASSPQGQGNQPQHF.

The gene calls are TRBV11-1 and TRBJ2-1; the match to TRBD1 covers 9 bases. The CDR3 is made up of 14 amino acids. Germline V gene data show CDR1 as SGHAT and CDR2 as FQDESV (reference sequence). Trimming cost V 5 bases and J 7 bases; bases outside gene matches: 6. CDR3 sequence reads: CASSTYRGLNEQFF. The CDR3 DNA reads as TGTGCCAGCAGCACCTACAGGGGGCTGAATGAGCAGTTCTTC.

This chain uses TRBV27 with TRBJ2-5, with a tentative D call TRBD2 (6 bases). CDR1 MNHEY and CDR2 SMNVEV come from the germline V gene (reference sequence). This CDR3 region has 14 residues. The germline V and J ends were trimmed by 5 bases and 4 bases, with 14 bases remaining between them. CDR3 DNA sequence: TGTGCCAGCAGTACTGGCGGGACCCGAGAGACCCAGTACTTC. It specifies CASSTGGTRETQYF.

The chain joins TRBV5-1 to TRBJ2-5, with D perhaps TRBD2 (6 bases). From germline, CDR1 is SGHRS and CDR2 YFSETQ. The CDR3 is 14 amino acids. V lost 1 base and J lost 5, with 12 bases in between. The CDR3 DNA reads as TGCGCCAGCAGCTTGTTGACCGGGGGTGAGACCCAGTACTTC. Its translation: CASSLLTGGETQYF. The whole variable domain, remainder taken from reference TRBV5-1 and TRBJ2-5, is KAGVTQTPRYLIKTRGQQVTLSCSPISGHRSVSWYQQTPGQGLQFLFEYFSETQRNKGNFPGRFSGRQFSNSRSEMNVSTLELGDSALYLCASSLLTGGETQYFGPGTRLLVL.

This chain links TRBV27 with TRBJ2-7; a weak D match, TRBD2 (6 bases). Trimming left V 0 bases short and J 0 bases short, with 9 bases between. Per the germline V gene, CDR1 is MNHEY and CDR2 is SMNVEV (reference sequence). CDR3 length equals 15 residues. DNA for the CDR3: TGTGCCAGCAGTTTATCAGGGGAGGTCTCCTACGAGCAGTACTTC. Protein: CASSLSGEVSYEQYF.